The T cell receptor (beta chain) described here comes from a study of Ad26.COV2.S vaccination and SARS-CoV-2 variants. Trimming left V 1 base short and J 0 bases short, with 4 bases between. The CDR3 runs 13 residues. Germline V lookup: CDR1 SGHDT, CDR2 YYEEEE. On this clone itself: In the same sample, other DNA sequences code for this CDR3.

Treatment denoted: approximately 18 received Ad26.COV2.S at low or high dose, single or two shots; roughly five received placebo; per-sample allocation not given. On day 63 after the first injection, vaccine and placebo recipients gave samples. Only in-frame clones appear in the TCRdb table, and some are missing; sequencing was by immunoSEQ multiplex PCR. Of a few hundred thousand clones in the sample, more than 75% were seen once. Specimen: peripheral blood, collected in a trial of Ad26.COV2.S vaccine versus placebo. This sequence was found in a person between 18 and 60 years old who received the Ad26.COV2.S COVID-19 vaccine or a placebo. V is TRBV5-6 and J is TRBJ1-1; D is uncertain. The CDR3 DNA follows: TGTGCCAGCAGCTTGACTATGAACACTGAAGCTTTCTTT. Translation gives CASSLTMNTEAFF.